The 21 T cell receptor beta chains presented below share a single source sample, sequenced in a study of OX40 agonist ivuxolimab in advanced cancers. Produced via immunoSEQ multiplex PCR; TCRdb's table is partial and in-frame only. The data show 50,000 to 70,000 clones, approximately 93% seen once. The material sequenced was CD4+ or CD8+ T cells sorted from blood, taken in a trial of the OX40 agonist ivuxolimab. All receptors come from an adult with an advanced solid tumor such as melanoma, head and neck, liver or kidney cancer.

This clone was detected a few times. V and J are TRBV29-1 and TRBJ2-5; D is uncertain. This CDR3 contains 11 residues. Trimming pared 5 bases from V and 5 bases from J, leaving 9 bases between. Germline V gene data show CDR1 as SQVTM and CDR2 as ANQGSEA. The CDR3, as DNA: TGCAGCGTTTTTAACGGGGAGACCCAGTACTTC. The encoded protein is CSVFNGETQYF.

The genes are TRBV4-3 and TRBJ1-2; D gene ambiguous. Germline CDR1 is LGHNA and CDR2 is YSLEER. Trimming pared 0 bases from V and 2 bases from J, leaving 13 bases between. The CDR3 runs 16 residues. The DNA for the CDR3 is TGCGCCAGCAGCCAAGATCTGAGCCCCGTGAACTATGGCTACACCTTC. Residues: CASSQDLSPVNYGYTF.

This clone was picked up one time. The J gene is TRBJ2-1, the V gene TRBV7-2; TRBD2 matches at 7 bases. V shed 6 bases and J 6 bases; nucleotides not matched to a gene: 8. This CDR3 is built from 14 residues. Germline V gives CDR1 SGHTA, CDR2 FQGNSA. The CDR3 DNA reads TGTGCCAGCAGAGAGGCGGGAGCCTCCAATGAGCAGTTCTTC. It is translated as CASREAGASNEQFF.

CDR3 coding DNA: TGTGCCAGCAGGGACAGGGCGGATGAAAAACTGTTTTTT. Translated: CASRDRADEKLFF. This chain links TRBV2 with TRBJ1-4; 8 bases are shared with TRBD1. Looked up from germline, CDR1 is SNHLY and CDR2 is FYNNEI. V shed 6 bases, J shed 6 bases, and the junction held 3 bases outside the gene matches. There are 13 residues in the CDR3.

The chain recombines TRBV4-3 with TRBJ2-1, with 9 bases lining up with TRBD2. Losses at the gene ends were 2 bases for V and 10 bases for J; bases not matched to a gene: 9. The CDR3 covers 15 residues. The germline V gene encodes CDR1 LGHNA and CDR2 YSLEER. The chain's CDR3 is CASSQQAGGPREQFF. The DNA of the CDR3 is TGCGCCAGCAGCCAACAGGCGGGAGGGCCTAGGGAGCAGTTCTTC.

The chain carries TRBV6-4 and TRBJ1-3; D not certain. This CDR3 region has 16 residues. Germline V CDR1 and CDR2: MRHNA, SNTAGT. V lost 0 bases and J 0 bases, leaving 9 bases between the germline ends. CDR3 sequence: CASSDSRQASGNTIYF. CDR3 in DNA: TGTGCCAGCAGTGACTCTAGGCAGGCCTCTGGAAACACCATATATTTT.

This chain uses TRBV28 with TRBJ1-5; D unresolved. Germline V lookup: CDR1 MDHEN, CDR2 SYDVKM. The CDR3 extends over 13 amino acids. Trimming cost V 4 bases and J 9 bases, with 13 bases left between them. The chain's CDR3 is CASSYLGERPQHF. The CDR3 DNA is TGTGCCAGCAGTTACTTAGGTGAGCGGCCCCAGCATTTT.

This clone appeared a few times. The chain joins TRBV4-1 to TRBJ1-1; maybe TRBD1 (5 bases). Per the germline V gene, CDR1 is MGHRA and CDR2 is YSYEKL. The CDR3 contains 16 residues. V gave up 0 bases and J gave up 0 bases, with 11 bases separating them. CDR3 in DNA: TGCGCCAGCAGCCAAGATTTCGGGGGGATGAACACTGAAGCTTTCTTT. It specifies CASSQDFGGMNTEAFF.

The V call is TRBV29-1, the J call TRBJ1-2; TRBD1 is a possible D gene (5 bases). Germline CDR1 SQVTM, CDR2 ANQGSEA. The CDR3 extends over 12 amino acids. Trimming took off 4 bases at V and 4 bases at J, with 10 bases between the two ends. In DNA form, the CDR3 reads TGCAGCGTTGGACAGCAACTCTATGGCTACACCTTC. This codes for CSVGQQLYGYTF.

The V and J genes are TRBV11-2 and TRBJ2-1, with 9 bases identical to TRBD2. Germline V lookup: CDR1 SGHAT, CDR2 FQNNGV. CDR3 length: 19 amino acids. With 2 bases clipped from V and 7 bases from J, the junction kept 18 bases outside the gene matches. CDR3 DNA sequence: TGTGCCAGCAGCTTATTCGCCAATCATCTGCGGGAGGGCCCAAATGAGCAGTTCTTC. It encodes CASSLFANHLREGPNEQFF.

This chain connects TRBV5-4 to TRBJ2-2; possibly TRBD2 for D (5 bases). The CDR3 is made up of 16 amino acids. Germline V gene data show CDR1 as SGHNT and CDR2 as YYREEE (reference sequence). V gave up 2 bases and J gave up 4 bases, with 15 bases separating them. As DNA, the CDR3 is TGTGCCAGCAGCTTCGATGGGGAAGAGGGCACCGGGGAGCTGTTTTTT. The encoded protein is CASSFDGEEGTGELFF.

In nucleotides, the CDR3 is TGCAGCGTTGGGACTGACACCGGGGAGCTGTTTTTT. It specifies CSVGTDTGELFF. The rearrangement links TRBV29-1 to TRBJ2-2, with a weak D call TRBD2 (5 bases). The germline V and J ends were trimmed by 4 bases and 3 bases, with 6 bases remaining between them. The CDR3 length is 12 residues. Germline CDR1 is SQVTM and CDR2 is ANQGSEA.

By proportion, this clone is medium-sized. The chain joins TRBV19 to TRBJ2-7, with 8 bases identical to TRBD1. The CDR3 totals 13 residues. The J segment lost 2 bases and the V segment lost 6 bases, leaving 3 bases of the junction unmatched. Germline CDR1 LNHDA, CDR2 SQIVND (reference sequence). CDR3 coding DNA: TGTGCCAGTAGAAACAGGGGGGCCTACGAGCAGTACTTC. The encoded protein is CASRNRGAYEQYF.

The chain combines TRBV5-6 with TRBJ1-1, with TRBD1 identical over 8 bases. The germline CDR1 and CDR2 sequences are SGHDT and YYEEEE. The CDR3 contains 14 residues. After removal of 3 bases from V and 4 bases from J, the junction contained 5 bases not matched to a gene. This chain's CDR3 is CASSSSQGATEAFF. CDR3 DNA: TGTGCCAGCAGCTCTTCCCAGGGGGCCACTGAAGCTTTCTTT.

The chain recombines TRBV2 with TRBJ2-1, with D perhaps assigned TRBD1 or TRBD2 (5 bases each). V lost 10 bases and J 2 bases, leaving 15 bases between the germline ends. The CDR3 runs to 14 residues. Germline-derived CDR1 and CDR2 are SNHLY and FYNNEI. The CDR3 nucleotides are TGTGCCATTACCGGGACCCACGCCTACAATGAGCAGTTCTTC. It codes for CAITGTHAYNEQFF.

V usage is TRBV27 and J usage is TRBJ2-7; D not resolved. This CDR3 has 11 amino acids. CDR1 is MNHEY, CDR2 SMNVEV, per germline (reference sequence). The V end lost 7 bases, the J end lost 6 bases, and 10 bases lay between the germline ends. DNA of the CDR3: TGTGCCAGCACCCAATCGGGCGAGCAGTACTTC. It yields the protein CASTQSGEQYF.

V is TRBV27 and J is TRBJ2-7, with TRBD2 as a possible D gene (6 bases). The CDR3 length is 18 residues. The germline V gene has CDR1 MNHEY and CDR2 SMNVEV (reference sequence). The V gene lost 2 bases and the J gene lost 5 bases, with 25 bases spanning the gap. In DNA form, the CDR3 reads TGTGCCAGCAGTTTAAGGCCCCTTGAGATCGGGAGTACCGACGAGCAGTACTTC. Amino acid sequence: CASSLRPLEIGSTDEQYF.

The chain uses TRBV28 and TRBJ2-7; D ambiguous. This CDR3 has 14 amino acids. Per the germline V gene, CDR1 is MDHEN and CDR2 is SYDVKM. Trimming removed 2 bases from V and 2 bases from J, with 10 bases in between. The CDR3 region is CASSLGERPYEQYF. The CDR3, as DNA: TGTGCCAGCAGTTTAGGGGAACGACCCTACGAGCAGTACTTC.

This rearrangement joins TRBV10-3 to TRBJ1-2, with TRBD1 as a possible D gene (6 bases). With 0 bases removed from V and 5 bases from J, the gap between germline ends came to 10 bases. Germline CDR1 is ENHRY and CDR2 is SYGVKD. The CDR3 is made up of 14 amino acids. CDR3 residues: CAISESGGWYGYTF. The CDR3 DNA reads as TGTGCCATCAGTGAGTCAGGGGGTTGGTATGGCTACACCTTC.

V gene TRBV11-2 combines with J gene TRBJ2-7; TRBD2 matches 7 bases. This CDR3 contains 13 residues. Trimming removed 8 bases from V and 3 bases from J; junction bases left unmatched: 7. Germline CDR1 reads SGHAT; CDR2 reads FQNNGV. CDR3 DNA sequence: TGTGCCAGCGCTAGCGGATTGAGCTACGAGCAGTACTTC. Translated, it gives CASASGLSYEQYF.

V and J are TRBV28 and TRBJ2-3, with D unresolved. Trimming pared 4 bases from V and 10 bases from J, leaving 12 bases between. Germline-derived CDR1 and CDR2 are MDHEN and SYDVKM. The CDR3 totals 12 residues. The CDR3 here is CASSSPGLPQYF. The CDR3, as DNA: TGTGCCAGCAGTTCCCCCGGGTTGCCGCAGTATTTT.